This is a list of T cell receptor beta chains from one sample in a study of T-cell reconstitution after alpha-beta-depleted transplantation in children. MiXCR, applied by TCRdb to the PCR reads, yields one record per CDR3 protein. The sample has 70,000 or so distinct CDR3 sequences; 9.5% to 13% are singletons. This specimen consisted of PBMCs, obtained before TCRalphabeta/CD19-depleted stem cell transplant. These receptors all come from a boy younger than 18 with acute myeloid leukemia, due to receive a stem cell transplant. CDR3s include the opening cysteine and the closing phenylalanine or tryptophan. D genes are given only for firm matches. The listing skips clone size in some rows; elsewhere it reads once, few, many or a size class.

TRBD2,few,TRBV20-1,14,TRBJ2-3,CSARTSVHTDTQYF,TGCAGTGCCAGGACTAGCGTACACACAGATACGCAGTATTTT
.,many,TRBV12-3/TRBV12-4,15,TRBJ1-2,CASSFDGRVPYGYTF,TGTGCCAGCAGTTTCGATGGCAGGGTCCCCTATGGCTACACCTTC
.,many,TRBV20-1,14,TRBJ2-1,CSAREAGAPSEQFF,TGCAGTGCTAGAGAGGCAGGGGCGCCCAGTGAGCAGTTCTTC
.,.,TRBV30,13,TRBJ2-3,CAWSGTRTDTQYF,TGTGCCTGGAGCGGGACTCGCACAGATACGCAGTATTTT
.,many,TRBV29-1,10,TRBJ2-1,CSVSLPEQFF,TGCAGCGTTTCCCTCCCAGAGCAGTTCTTC
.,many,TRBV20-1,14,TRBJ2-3,CSARVGDFTDTQYF,TGCAGTGCTAGAGTGGGTGACTTCACAGATACGCAGTATTTT
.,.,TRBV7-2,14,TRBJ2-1,CASSLSDIYNEQFF,TGTGCCAGCAGCTTATCGGACATTTACAATGAGCAGTTCTTC
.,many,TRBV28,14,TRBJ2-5,CASSFGGTEETQYF,TGTGCCAGCAGTTTCGGGGGAACCGAAGAGACCCAGTACTTC
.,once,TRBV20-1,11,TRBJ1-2,CSARDPYGYTF,TGCAGTGCTAGAGATCCGTATGGCTACACCTTC
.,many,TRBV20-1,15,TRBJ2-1,CSARDPAIAYNEQFF,TGCAGTGCTAGAGATCCAGCGATAGCCTACAATGAGCAGTTCTTC
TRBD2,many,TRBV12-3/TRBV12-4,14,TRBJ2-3,CASSWTSETDTQYF,TGTGCCAGCAGCTGGACTAGCGAAACGGATACGCAGTATTTT
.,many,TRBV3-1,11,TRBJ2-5,CASGREETQYF,TGTGCCTCCGGGAGAGAAGAGACCCAGTACTTC
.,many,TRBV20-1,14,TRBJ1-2,CSAARSGGYHGYTF,TGCAGTGCGGCCCGGTCGGGGGGCTATCATGGCTACACCTTC
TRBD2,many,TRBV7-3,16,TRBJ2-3,CASSSLAGASTDTQYF,TGTGCCAGCAGCTCCCTAGCGGGAGCCAGCACAGATACGCAGTATTTT
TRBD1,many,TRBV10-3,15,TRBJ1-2,CAIRVPGQQNYGYTF,TGTGCCATCAGGGTCCCGGGACAGCAAAACTATGGCTACACCTTC
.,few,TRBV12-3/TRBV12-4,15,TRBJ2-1,CASSLISGSYNEQFF,TGTGCCAGCAGTTTGATTAGCGGTTCTTACAATGAGCAGTTCTTC
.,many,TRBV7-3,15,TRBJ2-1,CASSLGYEGRNEQFF,TGTGCCAGCAGCTTAGGTTATGAAGGTCGAAATGAGCAGTTCTTC
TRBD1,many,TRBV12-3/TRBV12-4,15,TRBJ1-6,CASSLETGVNSPLHF,TGTGCCAGCAGTTTAGAAACAGGGGTGAATTCACCCCTCCACTTT
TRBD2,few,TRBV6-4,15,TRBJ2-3,CASSVVAGRRDTQYF,TGTGCCAGCAGTGTTGTAGCGGGACGAAGAGATACGCAGTATTTT
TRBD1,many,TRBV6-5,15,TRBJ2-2,CASRSGTGATGELFF,TGTGCCAGCAGGTCCGGGACAGGGGCAACCGGGGAGCTGTTTTTT
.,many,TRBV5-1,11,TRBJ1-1,CASSLSNEAFF,TGCGCCAGCAGCTTGTCAAATGAAGCTTTCTTT
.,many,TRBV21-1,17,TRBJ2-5,CASSRPGVSLEKETQYF,TGTGCCAGCAGCCGGCCGGGGGTATCTTTAGAAAAAGAGACCCAGTACTTC
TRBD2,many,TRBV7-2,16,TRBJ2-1,CASSRVGTSGYNEQFF,TGTGCCAGCAGCCGGGTGGGGACTAGCGGCTACAATGAGCAGTTCTTC
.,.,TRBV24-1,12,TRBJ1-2,CATSSPLLGYTF,TGTGCCACCAGTTCGCCCCTCCTTGGCTACACCTTC
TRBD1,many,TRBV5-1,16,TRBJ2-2,CASSFSGQGGAGELFF,TGCGCCAGCAGCTTTTCGGGACAGGGAGGCGCCGGGGAGCTGTTTTTT
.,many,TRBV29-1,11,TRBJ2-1,CSSGRGNEQFF,TGCAGCTCAGGGAGGGGGAATGAGCAGTTCTTC
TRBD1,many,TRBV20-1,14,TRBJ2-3,CSVPGGASTDTQYF,TGCAGTGTCCCAGGGGGAGCTTCCACAGATACGCAGTATTTT
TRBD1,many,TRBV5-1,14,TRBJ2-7,CASSGDSISYEQYF,TGCGCCAGCAGCGGGGACAGTATCTCCTACGAGCAGTACTTC
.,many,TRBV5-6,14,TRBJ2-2,CASSFAVGYGELFF,TGTGCCAGCAGCTTTGCCGTTGGTTACGGGGAGCTGTTTTTT
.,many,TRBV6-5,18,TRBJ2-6,CASSYFGLANSGANVLTF,TGTGCCAGCAGTTACTTCGGACTTGCTAACTCTGGGGCCAACGTCCTGACTTTC
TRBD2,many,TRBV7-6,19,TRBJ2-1,CASSFGGEGSSSSYNEQFF,TGTGCCAGCAGCTTTGGAGGGGAGGGCTCCTCAAGCTCCTACAATGAGCAGTTCTTC
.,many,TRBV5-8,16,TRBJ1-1,CASSFRGRGGNTEAFF,TGTGCCAGCAGCTTTCGAGGGCGGGGGGGGAACACTGAAGCTTTCTTT
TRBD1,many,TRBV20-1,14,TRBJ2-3,CSASRTGFTDTQYF,TGCAGTGCTAGTAGGACAGGATTCACAGATACGCAGTATTTT
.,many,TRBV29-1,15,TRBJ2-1,CSVPGVRQVFNEQFF,TGCAGCGTTCCCGGAGTTCGTCAGGTGTTCAATGAGCAGTTCTTC
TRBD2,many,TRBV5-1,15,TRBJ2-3,CASSLGLAATDTQYF,TGCGCCAGCAGCTTGGGACTAGCGGCCACAGATACGCAGTATTTT
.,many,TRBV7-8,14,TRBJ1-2,CASSPRGLLYGYTF,TGTGCCAGCAGCCCCCGGGGACTGCTCTATGGCTACACCTTC
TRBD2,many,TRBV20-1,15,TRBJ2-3,CSASSSGGHTDTQYF,TGCAGTGCTAGCTCCAGCGGGGGGCACACCGATACGCAGTATTTT
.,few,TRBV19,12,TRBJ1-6,CASSGENSPLHF,TGTGCCAGTAGCGGCGAGAATTCACCCCTCCACTTT
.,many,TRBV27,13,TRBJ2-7,CASIIPREYEQYF,TGTGCCAGCATCATACCAAGGGAGTACGAGCAGTACTTC
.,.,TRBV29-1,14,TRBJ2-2,CSVEGGASTGELFF,TGCAGCGTTGAGGGGGGGGCGTCCACCGGGGAGCTGTTTTTT
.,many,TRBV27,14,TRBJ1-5,CASRSDRSDQPQHF,TGTGCCAGCAGATCAGACAGAAGCGATCAGCCCCAGCATTTT
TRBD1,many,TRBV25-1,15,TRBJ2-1,CASSGDRGHYNEQFF,TGTGCCAGCAGTGGGGACAGGGGACATTACAATGAGCAGTTCTTC
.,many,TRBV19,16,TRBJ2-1,CASSAYSSSSYNEQFF,TGTGCCAGTAGTGCGTACTCCTCGAGCTCCTACAATGAGCAGTTCTTC
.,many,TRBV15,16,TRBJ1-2,CATRGDGGQAYYGYTF,TGTGCCACCAGGGGAGATGGGGGGCAGGCCTACTATGGCTACACCTTC
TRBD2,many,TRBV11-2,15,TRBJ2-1,CASSSQREKRNEQFF,TGTGCCAGCAGCTCCCAGCGGGAGAAACGGAATGAGCAGTTCTTC
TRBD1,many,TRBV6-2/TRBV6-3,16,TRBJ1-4,CASSFGQGAPGEKLFF,TGTGCCAGCAGTTTCGGACAGGGGGCGCCGGGAGAAAAACTGTTTTTT